These T cell receptor beta chains were read from a single sample in a study of cytomegalovirus exposure and HLA in healthy donors. The table came from immunoSEQ multiplex PCR; TCRdb's copy has only in-frame clones and leaves some out. The table shows around 55,000 clones, with around 82% occurring only once. Source material: PBMCs. The receptors come from a female donor in good health and CMV-seronegative. Both conserved end residues are part of each CDR3. The D gene is left open where the match is weak. The size field is filled for only some rows; it gives once, few, many or a size class.

CDR3 protein: CASGREAEAFF; CDR3 DNA: TGTGCCAGCGGCAGGGAGGCTGAAGCTTTCTTT; V gene: TRBV7-9; clone size: NA; CDR3 length: 11; D gene: NA; J gene: TRBJ1-1
CDR3 protein: CASGSGQEGSYEQYF; CDR3 DNA: TGTGCTAGTGGTTCAGGACAGGAAGGGTCCTACGAGCAGTACTTC; V gene: TRBV12-5; clone size: NA; CDR3 length: 15; D gene: TRBD1; J gene: TRBJ2-7
CDR3 protein: CAWSVGGQYEQYF; CDR3 DNA: TGTGCCTGGAGTGTAGGGGGTCAGTACGAGCAGTACTTC; V gene: TRBV30; clone size: NA; CDR3 length: 13; D gene: NA; J gene: TRBJ2-7
CDR3 protein: CASSGDRAETQYF; CDR3 DNA: TGTGCCAGCAGTGGAGACAGGGCAGAGACCCAGTACTTC; V gene: TRBV2; clone size: NA; CDR3 length: 13; D gene: TRBD1; J gene: TRBJ2-5
CDR3 protein: CASSYGGQDRAELFF; CDR3 DNA: TGCGCCAGCAGCTACGGCGGACAGGACCGGGCGGAGCTGTTTTTT; V gene: TRBV5-1; clone size: once; CDR3 length: 15; D gene: TRBD1; J gene: TRBJ2-2
CDR3 protein: CASKGTDTYEQYF; CDR3 DNA: TGTGCCAGCAAAGGGACAGATACCTACGAGCAGTACTTC; V gene: TRBV7-2; clone size: NA; CDR3 length: 13; D gene: TRBD1; J gene: TRBJ2-7
CDR3 protein: CASSTRTGGFTEAFF; CDR3 DNA: TGTGCCAGCAGCACGCGGACAGGGGGTTTTACTGAAGCTTTCTTT; V gene: TRBV11-2; clone size: NA; CDR3 length: 15; D gene: TRBD1; J gene: TRBJ1-1
CDR3 protein: CASSPLNSPRRGYEQYF; CDR3 DNA: TGTGCCAGCAGTCCTTTAAACAGTCCACGACGGGGTTACGAGCAGTACTTC; V gene: TRBV27; clone size: once; CDR3 length: 17; D gene: NA; J gene: TRBJ2-7
CDR3 protein: CASGLVRSDGGRANYGYTF; CDR3 DNA: TGTGCTAGTGGTTTGGTACGCAGCGATGGAGGTAGAGCTAACTATGGCTACACCTTC; V gene: TRBV12-5; clone size: few; CDR3 length: 19; D gene: NA; J gene: TRBJ1-2
CDR3 protein: CASSSTGTSGSTDTQYF; CDR3 DNA: TGTGCCAGCAGCAGCACGGGGACTAGCGGGAGCACAGATACGCAGTATTTT; V gene: TRBV9; clone size: NA; CDR3 length: 17; D gene: TRBD2; J gene: TRBJ2-3
CDR3 protein: CASSEQGQGNEKLFF; CDR3 DNA: TGTGCCAGCAGTGAACAGGGACAGGGGAATGAAAAACTGTTTTTT; V gene: TRBV6-1; clone size: NA; CDR3 length: 15; D gene: TRBD1; J gene: TRBJ1-4
CDR3 protein: CAWSVRGTGDHEQYF; CDR3 DNA: TGTGCCTGGAGTGTACGCGGGACAGGGGACCACGAGCAGTACTTC; V gene: TRBV30; clone size: NA; CDR3 length: 15; D gene: TRBD1; J gene: TRBJ2-7
CDR3 protein: CASSMGQGATDTQYF; CDR3 DNA: TGTGCCAGTAGTATGGGACAGGGGGCCACAGATACGCAGTATTTT; V gene: TRBV19; clone size: NA; CDR3 length: 15; D gene: TRBD1; J gene: TRBJ2-3
CDR3 protein: CASSLDFGGGARGNIQYF; CDR3 DNA: TGTGCCAGCAGCTTAGATTTCGGAGGGGGGGCGAGGGGAAACATTCAGTACTTC; V gene: TRBV11-2; clone size: NA; CDR3 length: 18; D gene: NA; J gene: TRBJ2-4
CDR3 protein: CSSSPRTEDYGYTF; CDR3 DNA: TGTTCCAGCAGCCCGAGGACAGAAGACTATGGCTACACCTTC; V gene: TRBV7-9; clone size: NA; CDR3 length: 14; D gene: NA; J gene: TRBJ1-2
CDR3 protein: CASSDQNTGELFF; CDR3 DNA: TGTGCCAGCAGTGACCAAAACACCGGGGAGCTGTTTTTT; V gene: TRBV2; clone size: NA; CDR3 length: 13; D gene: NA; J gene: TRBJ2-2